Each of the 18 T cell receptor beta chains below was sequenced from the same sample in a study of CD8+CD57+ T cells in acquired aplastic anemia. Only patients with CD8+CD57+ cell expansion on flow cytometry were chosen for sequencing. Using genomic DNA as the template, TCR beta VDJ and CDR3 profiling was carried out. TCRdb re-called the reads with MiXCR, one entry per CDR3 protein. This table holds about 270,000 distinct CDR3 sequences, roughly 82% found once. Sequencing was carried out using sorted CD4+, CD8+, or CD8+CD57+ T cells (not recorded which) from PBMCs. The receptors derive from a human donor with aplastic anemia.

In its sample, this clonotype was seen a few times. Written as DNA, the CDR3 is TGTGCCAGCAGCCCCCGGGCCAACGCGCAGTTCTTC. It encodes CASSPRANAQFF. This rearrangement joins TRBV7-3 to TRBJ2-1; D uncertain. Trimming took off 5 bases at V and 12 bases at J, with 14 bases between the two ends. This CDR3 is 12 amino acids long. CDR1 is SGHTA and CDR2 is FQGTGA in the germline V gene. Full variable domain (rest looked up from reference TRBV7-3 and TRBJ2-1): GAGVSQTPSNKVTEKGKYVELRCDPISGHTALYWYRQSLGQGPEFLIYFQGTGAADDSGLPNDRFFAVRPEGSVSTLKIQRTERGDSAVYLCASSPRANAQFFGPGTRLTVL.

The rearrangement joins TRBV25-1 to TRBJ1-1; possibly TRBD1 for D (6 bases). CDR3 size: 13 residues. Germline lookup yields CDR1 MGHDK and CDR2 SYGVNS. V was clipped by 11 bases and J by 1 base, with 14 bases between them. The CDR3 DNA sequence: TGTGCCCAATATAAACAGGGGAACACTGAAGCTTTCTTT. It is translated as CAQYKQGNTEAFF.

Regarding this clonotype: The conserved phenylalanine or tryptophan normally closing the CDR3 is absent here, so this likely arose from a read error. The J gene is TRBJ1-2, the V gene TRBV7-9, with D unclear. The ends were cut back, 5 bases at V and 8 bases at J, with 15 bases in the middle. The CDR3 is 13 amino acids. The V gene's germline CDR1 is SEHNR and CDR2 FQNEAQ (reference sequence). The CDR3: CASSQGVTDGYTV. CDR3 DNA: TGTGCCAGCAGCCAAGGCGTTACAGACGGCTACACCGTC.

The chain links TRBV7-6 to TRBJ2-5; D is undetermined. V dropped 4 bases and J dropped 4 bases, with 16 bases sitting between them. This CDR3 is built from 15 residues. Per germline, CDR1 SGHVS and CDR2 FNYEAQ. CDR3 region: CASSSGDAWGETQYF. CDR3 bases: TGTGCCAGCAGCTCTGGCGACGCTTGGGGAGAGACCCAGTACTTC.

With regard to this clonotype: The junction and the germline gene differ at one end; a read error may be behind it. The J gene is TRBJ2-3, the V gene TRBV2; 7 positions match TRBD2. This CDR3 contains 13 residues. Germline-derived CDR1 and CDR2 are SNHLY and FYNNEI. CDR3 in DNA: TGTGGCAGCGGGGAGGCGACCACAGATACGCAGTATTTT. It yields the protein CGSGEATTDTQYF.

This clonotype is a singleton in its sample. The J gene is TRBJ1-2, the V gene TRBV29-1, with D unresolved. There are 11 residues in the CDR3. Germline CDR1 SQVTM, CDR2 ANQGSEA. Trimming stripped 8 bases from V and 0 bases from J, with 7 bases between. CDR3 amino acids: CSIEANYGYTF. In DNA form, the CDR3 reads TGCAGCATAGAAGCTAACTATGGCTACACCTTC.

The chain joins TRBV10-3 to TRBJ2-1; D might be TRBD2 (6 bases). From germline, CDR1 is ENHRY and CDR2 SYGVKD. Trimming left V 8 bases short and J 7 bases short, with 9 bases between. The CDR3 runs to 11 residues. CDR3: CAIRDFNEQFF. The CDR3 nucleotides read TGTGCCATCCGGGACTTTAATGAGCAGTTCTTC.

Points on this clonotype: This may stem from a read error, because a much larger clone lies one nucleotide away. The chain has TRBV24-1 and TRBJ2-3, with D possibly TRBD1 on 6 matching bases. The DNA end is more similar to TRBJ2-2, so the J call may be wrong. The CDR3 runs 13 residues. In germline, CDR1 is KGHDR, CDR2 SFDVKD. CDR3 in amino acids: CATLAGDTETLFF. The CDR3 DNA follows: TGTGCCACCTTGGCCGGGGACACCGAGACGCTGTTTTTT.

This clonotype was seen many times. The chain uses TRBV19 and TRBJ1-1; no firm D call. The CDR3 runs to 16 residues. Per germline, CDR1 LNHDA and CDR2 SQIVND (reference sequence). Trimming took off 6 bases at V and 0 bases at J, with 17 bases between the two ends. This CDR3 is CASRVVQPPLNTEAFF. As DNA, the CDR3 is TGTGCCAGTAGGGTCGTACAGCCACCTCTGAACACTGAAGCTTTCTTT.

Of note for this clonotype: The CDR3 does not close with the conserved phenylalanine or tryptophan, likely indicating a read error. The limits of the CDR3 on the DNA are not certain, so only TCRdb's listed CDR3 is given. The J gene is TRBJ2-3, the V gene TRBV9; the D call of TRBD2 is as the table states it, not checked on the DNA. The CDR3 spans 13 residues, counting both ends. Germline V gene sequence: CDR1 SGDLS, CDR2 YYNGEE. The CDR3 protein is CASSVAGSNRPYV.

With respect to this clonotype: An end of the junction does not agree with germline; a read error may underlie this. The rearrangement uses TRBV19 and TRBJ2-3; TRBD2 matches at 7 bases. The germline V gene has CDR1 LNHDA and CDR2 SQIVND (reference sequence). This CDR3 is built from 14 residues. This CDR3 reads CASSMGGGPDTEQF. CDR3 sequence (DNA): TGTGCCAGCAGCATGGGGGGGGGACCCGATACGGAGCAGTTT.

Turning to this clonotype: It is likely a read error, because the conserved phenylalanine at the end of the CDR3 is missing. No DNA is shown, since the ends of the CDR3 on it are uncertain; the CDR3 is the one TCRdb lists. The chain carries TRBV7-6 and TRBJ2-3; TRBD2 is taken as the D call from the table, unchecked against the DNA. CDR1 is SGHVS and CDR2 is FNYEAQ in the germline V gene. The CDR3 length equals 14 residues, ends included. CDR3 region: CASTLARVPAGANV.

CDR3 nucleotides: TGCGCCAGCAGCCATCATGGGAACGGGACAGCCCTTTCCTACGAGCAGTACGTC. Translated: CASSHHGNGTALSYEQYV. This chain links TRBV5-6 with TRBJ2-7; 7 bases line up with TRBD1. The germline CDR1 and CDR2 sequences are SGHDT and YYEEEE. The CDR3 has 18 residues.

Concerning this clonotype: The DNA is left out, because the CDR3 cannot be placed on it with certainty; the CDR3 is given as TCRdb lists it. The V gene is TRBV2, the J gene TRBJ1-1; the table calls TRBD1, which could not be checked here. The CDR3 length is 17 residues, termini included. Germline V gene data show CDR1 as SNHLY and CDR2 as FYNNEI. The CDR3 protein is CASSDGGLHGQFFGPGF.

This clonotype was counted once. Here the CDR3 omits its conserved ending phenylalanine or tryptophan, so a read error is the likely source. The DNA is left out, because the CDR3 cannot be placed on it with certainty; the CDR3 is given as TCRdb lists it. The chain links TRBV7-9 to TRBJ2-7; the table's D call, TRBD2, was not checked against the DNA. The germline V gene has CDR1 SEHNR and CDR2 FQNEAQ (reference sequence). The CDR3 is 13 residues long, counting both termini. The chain's CDR3 is CASSLERSGGHDE.

Points on this clonotype: It is likely a read error, because the conserved phenylalanine at the end of the CDR3 is missing. The rearrangement uses TRBV20-1 and TRBJ1-2; 7 nucleotides agree with TRBD1. The CDR3 extends over 13 amino acids. The germline V gene encodes CDR1 DFQATT and CDR2 SNEGSKA (reference sequence). CDR3: CSAKDREKFDYTL. The CDR3 DNA reads as TGTAGTGCTAAAGACAGGGAAAAGTTTGACTACACCCTC.

This clonotype was counted between two and nine times. The junction shows a germline mismatch at one end, possibly a read error. Here the CDR3 reads CASSLVPGALFF. The CDR3 nucleotides read TGTGCCAGTAGCTTAGTTCCCGGAGCGCTGTTTTTT. The chain carries TRBV7-9 and TRBJ2-2; D ambiguous. Germline V lookup: CDR1 SEHNR, CDR2 FQNEAQ (reference sequence). This CDR3 contains 12 residues.

This clonotype was counted between two and nine times. The chain carries TRBV2 and TRBJ2-7; 10 bases are shared with TRBD1. V was clipped by 6 bases and J by 5 bases; unmatched bases: 4. Germline values: CDR1 SNHLY, CDR2 FYNNEI. The CDR3 sequence is 13 residues long. The CDR3 nucleotides are TGTGCCAGCAGCTCCGGGACAGGGGACGAGCAGTACGTC. It encodes CASSSGTGDEQYV.